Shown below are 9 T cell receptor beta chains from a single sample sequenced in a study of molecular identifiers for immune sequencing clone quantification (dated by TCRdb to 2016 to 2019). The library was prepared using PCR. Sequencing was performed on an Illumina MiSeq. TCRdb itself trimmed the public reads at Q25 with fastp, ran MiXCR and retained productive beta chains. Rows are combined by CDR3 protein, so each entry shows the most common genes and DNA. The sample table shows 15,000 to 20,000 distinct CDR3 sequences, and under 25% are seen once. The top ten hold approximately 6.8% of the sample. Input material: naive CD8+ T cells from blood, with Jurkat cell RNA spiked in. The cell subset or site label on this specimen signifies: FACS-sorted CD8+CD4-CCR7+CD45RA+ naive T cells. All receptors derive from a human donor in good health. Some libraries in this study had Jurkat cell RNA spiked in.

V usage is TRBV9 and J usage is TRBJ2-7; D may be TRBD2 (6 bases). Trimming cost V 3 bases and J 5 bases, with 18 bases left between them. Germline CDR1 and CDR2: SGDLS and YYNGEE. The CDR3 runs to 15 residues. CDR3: CASSEWPGETDEQYF. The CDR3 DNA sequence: TGTGCCAGCAGCGAGTGGCCGGGGGAGACCGACGAGCAGTACTTC.

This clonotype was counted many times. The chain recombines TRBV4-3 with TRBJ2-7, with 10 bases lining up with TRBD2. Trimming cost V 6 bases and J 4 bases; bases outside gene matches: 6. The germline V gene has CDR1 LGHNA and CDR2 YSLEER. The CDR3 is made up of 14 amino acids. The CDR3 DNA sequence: TGCGCCAGCAGTCCGGGACTAGCGTCGTACGAGCAGTACTTC. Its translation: CASSPGLASYEQYF.

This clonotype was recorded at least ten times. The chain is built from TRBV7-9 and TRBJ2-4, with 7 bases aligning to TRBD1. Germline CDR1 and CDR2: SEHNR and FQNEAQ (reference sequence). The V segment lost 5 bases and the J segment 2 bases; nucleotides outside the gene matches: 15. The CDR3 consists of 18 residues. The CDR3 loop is CASSPGTAVSSTKNIQYF. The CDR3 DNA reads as TGTGCCAGCAGCCCCGGGACAGCGGTCTCATCTACCAAAAACATTCAGTACTTC.

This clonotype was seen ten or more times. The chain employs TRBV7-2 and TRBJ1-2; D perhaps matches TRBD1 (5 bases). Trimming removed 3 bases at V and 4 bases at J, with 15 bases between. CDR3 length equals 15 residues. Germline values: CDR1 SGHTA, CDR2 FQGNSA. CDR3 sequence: CASSLMDKRTYGYTF. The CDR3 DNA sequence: TGTGCCAGCAGCTTGATGGACAAACGGACCTATGGCTACACCTTC.

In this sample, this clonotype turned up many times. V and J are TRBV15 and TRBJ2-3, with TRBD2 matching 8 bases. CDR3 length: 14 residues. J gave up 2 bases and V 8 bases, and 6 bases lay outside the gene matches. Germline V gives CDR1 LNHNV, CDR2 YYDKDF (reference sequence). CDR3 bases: TGTGCCACCGGACTAGCCCACCACACAGATACGCAGTATTTT. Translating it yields CATGLAHHTDTQYF.

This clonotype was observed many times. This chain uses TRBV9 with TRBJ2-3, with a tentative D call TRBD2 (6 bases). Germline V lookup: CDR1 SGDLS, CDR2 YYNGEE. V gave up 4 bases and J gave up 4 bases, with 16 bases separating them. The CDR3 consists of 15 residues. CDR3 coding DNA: TGTGCCAGCAGCTATGAACCCGGGACTCCAGATACGCAGTATTTT. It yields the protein CASSYEPGTPDTQYF.

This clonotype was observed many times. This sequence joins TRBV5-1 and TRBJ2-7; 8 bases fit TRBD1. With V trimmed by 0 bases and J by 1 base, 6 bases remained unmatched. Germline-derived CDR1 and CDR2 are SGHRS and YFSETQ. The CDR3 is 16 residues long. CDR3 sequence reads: CASSLDPGQVSYEQYF. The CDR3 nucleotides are TGCGCCAGCAGCTTGGACCCGGGACAGGTTTCCTACGAGCAGTACTTC.

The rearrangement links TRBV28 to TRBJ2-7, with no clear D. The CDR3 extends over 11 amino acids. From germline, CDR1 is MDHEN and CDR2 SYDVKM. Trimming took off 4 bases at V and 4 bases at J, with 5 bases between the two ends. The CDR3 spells CASSSRYEQYF. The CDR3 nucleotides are TGTGCCAGCAGTTCCCGATACGAGCAGTACTTC. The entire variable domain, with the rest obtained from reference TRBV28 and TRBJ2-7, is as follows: DVKVTQSSRYLVKRTGEKVFLECVQDMDHENMFWYRQDPGLGLRLIYFSYDVKMKEKGDIPEGYSVSREKKERFSLILESASTNQTSMYLCASSSRYEQYFGPGTRLTVT.

CDR3 DNA: TGTGCCAGCAGTTACTCAAGACTAGCGGGAGTATATAGCCAGTACTTC. Protein: CASSYSRLAGVYSQYF. The chain couples TRBV6-5 to TRBJ2-5, with 12 bases fitting TRBD2. Germline CDR1 reads MNHEY; CDR2 reads SVGAGI. This CDR3 region has 16 residues. Trimming cost V 0 bases and J 10 bases; bases outside gene matches: 9.